Included here is one T cell receptor (beta chain) sequence, with context. CD8 cells regarded as naive lacked CD45RO, were positively chosen for CCR7, and omitted terminally differentiated effector memory CD45RA+ cells. The data were obtained in a study of shared clonotypes between healthy human individuals. Only in-frame clones appear in the TCRdb table, and some are missing; sequencing was by immunoSEQ multiplex PCR. Of about 1.9 million clones in the sample, about 94% were seen once. In germline, CDR1 is SEHNR, CDR2 FQNEAQ (reference sequence). The CDR3 is 15 amino acids. With 0 bases removed from V and 3 bases from J, the gap between germline ends came to 12 bases.

The specimen was naive CD8+ T cells from PBMCs. The J gene is TRBJ2-7, the V gene TRBV7-9; a possible D gene is TRBD2 (6 bases). This clonotype originated in a man aged 18 to 30 in good health. Some clones in this sample may be carry-over from other donors' samples. CDR3 nucleotide sequence: TGTGCCAGCAGCTTAGCCGGGACTCCGGACTACGAGCAGTACTTC. Translated, it gives CASSLAGTPDYEQYF.